This T cell receptor (beta chain) was recovered during a study of T cell changes during pregnancy in multiple sclerosis. This clone was picked up a small number of times. TCRdb's table, derived via immunoSEQ multiplex PCR, lists solely in-frame clones and lacks some. The table includes about 100,000 clones, around 92% detected once. Germline V CDR1 and CDR2: SGHTA, FQGNSA. Trimming shortened V by 5 bases and J by 0 bases, and 13 bases separated the two germline ends. This CDR3 is built from 15 residues. The V and J genes are TRBV7-2 and TRBJ1-2; D perhaps matches TRBD1 (6 bases). Sequencing was performed on peripheral blood, taken after pregnancy. The clonotype comes from a female donor with multiple sclerosis, enrolled in a pregnancy study. The CDR3 is CASSPTGPTNYGYTF. As DNA, the CDR3 is TGTGCCAGCAGCCCGACAGGCCCAACTAACTATGGCTACACCTTC. Using reference TRBV7-2 and TRBJ1-2 for the parts outside the CDR3, the full variable domain is GAGVSQSPSNKVTEKGKDVELRCDPISGHTALYWYRQSLGQGLEFLIYFQGNSAPDKSGLPSDRFSAERTGGSVSTLTIQRTQQEDSAVYLCASSPTGPTNYGYTFGSGTRLTVV.